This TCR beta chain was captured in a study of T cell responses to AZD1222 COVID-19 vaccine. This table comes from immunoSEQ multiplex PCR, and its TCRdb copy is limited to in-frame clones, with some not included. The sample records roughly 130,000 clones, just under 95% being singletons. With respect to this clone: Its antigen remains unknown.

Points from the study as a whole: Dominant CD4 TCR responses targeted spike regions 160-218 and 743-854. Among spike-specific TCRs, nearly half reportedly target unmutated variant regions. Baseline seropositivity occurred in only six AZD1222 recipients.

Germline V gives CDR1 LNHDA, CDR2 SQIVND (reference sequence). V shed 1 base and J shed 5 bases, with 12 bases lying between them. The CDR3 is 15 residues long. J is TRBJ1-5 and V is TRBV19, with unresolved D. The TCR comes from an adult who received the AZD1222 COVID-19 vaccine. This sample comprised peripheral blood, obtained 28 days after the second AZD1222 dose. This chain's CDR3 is CASSIGGGFHQPQHF. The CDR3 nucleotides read TGTGCCAGTAGTATAGGTGGCGGGTTCCATCAGCCCCAGCATTTT.